A single T cell receptor (beta chain) is shown here with its context. Its antigen is still unknown. The sample is drawn from a study of shared clonotypes between healthy human individuals. Study-wide points: Among donors, clonotype sharing was expected to be affected by sequencing depth. Only a few donors were included, so the genetic and exposure-history diversity represented was limited.

In the source study's methods: Filtering was not the same, since immunoSEQ gave junction-only sequences without quality scores. Sequenced by immunoSEQ multiplex PCR; TCRdb stores in-frame clones only, minus some. The V and J calls and clone size were taken over from that table, and D and trimming were inferred from the DNA. This table has some 2,400,000 clones, approximately 94% appearing once. The V end lost 0 bases, the J end lost 8 bases, and 7 bases lay between the germline ends. The CDR3 spans 12 residues. In germline, CDR1 is MNHEY, CDR2 SVGAGI. Sequences were obtained from naive CD4+ T cells sorted from blood. The subset here: CD45RA+ positively selected. This chain connects TRBV6-5 to TRBJ1-2; the D is unclear. The TCR originated in a young man in good health. The CDR3 DNA is TGTGCCAGCAGTTACTCCCAGGCCGGCTACACCTTC. Amino acids: CASSYSQAGYTF.